This T cell receptor beta chain originates from a study of blood T cell repertoires in COVID-19. About the study: Researchers got acute and convalescent COVID-19 samples from the United States, Italy and Spain.

Clones were sequenced by immunoSEQ multiplex PCR, and TCRdb holds only the in-frame ones, with some missing. The profile shows roughly 220,000 clones, approximately 86% of them singletons. Researchers sorted participants into cohorts using their self-reported clinical history. V lost 8 bases, J lost 0 bases, and 13 bases lay in between. This CDR3 is built from 15 residues. The V gene's germline CDR1 is LNHDA and CDR2 SQIVND (reference sequence). This TCR came from a woman aged 45-60 years with acute COVID-19. Sequencing was carried out using PBMCs or T cells enriched from blood (not recorded which). The rearrangement uses TRBV19 and TRBJ1-4; a weak D match, TRBD1 (5 bases). CDR3 residues: CASSQGFATNEKLFF. Written as DNA, the CDR3 is TGTGCCAGTTCTCAGGGTTTCGCAACTAATGAAAAACTGTTTTTT.